A single sample gave rise to the 25 T cell receptor beta chains below, sequenced in a study of blood T cell repertoires in COVID-19. Assay used: immunoSEQ multiplex PCR; TCRdb lists only in-frame clones, some missing. The top ten hold over 1.2% of the sample, which has tens of thousands of clones, approximately 90% seen once. The material sequenced was peripheral blood. These receptors all come from a man in his fifties or sixties with acute or convalescent COVID-19.

Details on this clone: The sample contains more than one DNA sequence encoding this CDR3. This chain uses TRBV14 with TRBJ2-7; D might be TRBD1 (6 bases). This CDR3 has 15 amino acids. Germline V lookup: CDR1 SGHDN, CDR2 FVKESK. Trimming removed 0 bases at V and 6 bases at J, with 15 bases between. In nucleotides, the CDR3 is TGTGCCAGCAGCCAAGATTGGGGGCCGATGGTCGAGCAGTACTTC. This encodes CASSQDWGPMVEQYF.

The chain joins TRBV5-4 to TRBJ1-1, with TRBD1 matching 7 bases. Germline CDR1 is SGHNT and CDR2 is YYREEE (reference sequence). V shed 3 bases and J 3 bases; nucleotides not matched to a gene: 8. This CDR3 has 15 amino acids. This CDR3 is CASSWGTALDTEAFF. CDR3 DNA: TGTGCCAGCAGCTGGGGGACAGCTCTCGACACTGAAGCTTTCTTT.

The table lists this clone with a count of one. The J gene is TRBJ2-7, the V gene TRBV6-2 or TRBV6-3; 13 positions match TRBD2. Unmatched junction bases numbered 6, after V lost 4 bases and J lost 6 bases. The CDR3 consists of 15 residues. CDR1 is MNHEY and CDR2 is SVGEGT in the germline V gene. As DNA, the CDR3 is TGTGCCAGCAGTTTTCTGGGACTAGCGGGATTCGAGCAGTACTTC. It specifies CASSFLGLAGFEQYF.

Points on this clone: At one boundary the junction diverges from the germline segment, which might be a read error. Written as DNA, the CDR3 is TGTGCCAGCAGTTTGGACGGGTATGGTAGGACTGAAGCTTTCTTT. Translating it yields CASSLDGYGRTEAFF. This chain uses TRBV5-6 with TRBJ1-1; D is ambiguous. Per germline, CDR1 SGHDT and CDR2 YYEEEE. The CDR3 loop spans 15 amino acids.

The chain combines TRBV18 with TRBJ1-1; 7 bases are shared with TRBD1. This CDR3 region has 14 residues. Germline assignment: CDR1 KGHSH and CDR2 LQKENI. The V gene end was trimmed by 3 bases and the J gene end by 3 bases; junction bases not matched to a gene: 4. CDR3 residues: CASSPRDRDTEAFF. CDR3 bases: TGTGCCAGCTCACCGAGAGACAGGGACACTGAAGCTTTCTTT.

In DNA form, the CDR3 reads TGTGCCAGCAGCTTCCGAGGCGACCCTTCCTACGAGCAGTACTTC. Protein product: CASSFRGDPSYEQYF. The rearrangement links TRBV5-6 to TRBJ2-7; D ambiguous. The V end was cut by 2 bases, the J end by 1 base, with 13 bases between. This CDR3 region has 15 residues. The V gene's germline CDR1 is SGHDT and CDR2 YYEEEE.

This chain connects TRBV12-3 or TRBV12-4 to TRBJ1-4, with unresolved D. The CDR3 is 13 residues long. Between the trimmed V and J ends, which lost 6 bases and 0 bases, there was a span of 5 bases. CDR3 in amino acids: CASRATTNEKLFF. DNA of the CDR3: TGTGCCAGCAGGGCAACAACTAATGAAAAACTGTTTTTT.

The chain couples TRBV30 to TRBJ1-1; D is perhaps TRBD1 (6 bases). The CDR3 is made up of 15 amino acids. The germline gives CDR1 GTSNPN, CDR2 SVGIG (reference sequence). V lost 2 bases and J lost 0, with 13 bases in between. The CDR3 spells CAWSKQGRMNTEAFF. Here the CDR3 DNA reads TGTGCCTGGAGTAAACAGGGTCGAATGAACACTGAAGCTTTCTTT. The variable domain in full, with the rest retrieved from reference TRBV30 and TRBJ1-1, is SQTIHQWPATLVQPVGSPLSLECTVEGTSNPNLYWYRQAAGRGLQLLFYSVGIGQISSEVPQNLSASRPQDRQFILSSKKLLLSDSGFYLCAWSKQGRMNTEAFFGQGTRLTVV.

This clone was seen a handful of times. This chain joins TRBV20-1 and TRBJ2-2; TRBD2 is a possible D gene (5 bases). V dropped 3 bases and J dropped 5 bases, with 13 bases sitting between them. The germline gives CDR1 DFQATT, CDR2 SNEGSKA (reference sequence). There are 14 residues in the CDR3. CDR3 protein: CSASDGRDTGELFF. The CDR3 DNA reads TGCAGTGCTAGTGATGGGAGAGATACCGGGGAGCTGTTTTTT.

The rearrangement uses TRBV5-4 and TRBJ2-5; 8 nucleotides agree with TRBD1. Germline V lookup: CDR1 SGHNT, CDR2 YYREEE (reference sequence). CDR3 length equals 15 residues. V lost 3 bases to trimming and J lost 0 bases; unmatched junction nucleotides: 4. The CDR3 nucleotides are TGTGCCAGCAGCTACGACAGGGGCCACCAAGAGACCCAGTACTTC. It encodes CASSYDRGHQETQYF.

CDR3 amino acids: CASSLPPPDTEAFF. In DNA, the CDR3 is TGTGCCAGCAGCCTTCCCCCGCCGGACACTGAAGCTTTCTTT. This chain uses TRBV5-6 with TRBJ1-1; D gene ambiguous. The CDR3 length is 14 residues. V was clipped by 4 bases and J by 3 bases, with 13 bases between them. Germline V gene lookup returns CDR1 SGHDT and CDR2 YYEEEE.

The rearrangement links TRBV28 to TRBJ2-7, with TRBD2 identical over 10 bases. Germline CDR1 reads MDHEN; CDR2 reads SYDVKM. Losses at the gene ends were 5 bases for V and 4 bases for J; bases not matched to a gene: 20. This CDR3 comprises 19 residues. In nucleotides, the CDR3 is TGTGCCAGCAGTCCATATTTCCCCGGGCTAGCGGGAGTTCGGTACGAGCAGTACTTC. Residues: CASSPYFPGLAGVRYEQYF.

This chain joins TRBV18 and TRBJ2-7, with D possibly being TRBD2 (6 bases). Per germline, CDR1 KGHSH and CDR2 LQKENI. V gave up 3 bases and J gave up 1 base, with 7 bases separating them. This CDR3 is built from 13 residues. The CDR3 DNA follows: TGTGCCAGCTCACCCGGGAGTTCCTACGAGCAGTACTTC. It codes for CASSPGSSYEQYF.

The J gene is TRBJ1-1, the V gene TRBV19, with 8 bases lining up with TRBD1. This CDR3 has 14 residues. Germline V lookup: CDR1 LNHDA, CDR2 SQIVND (reference sequence). V gave up 7 bases and J gave up 4 bases; unmatched junction bases: 8. The DNA for the CDR3 is TGTGCCAGTATTCCCGGACAGGGACCCACTGAAGCTTTCTTT. This codes for CASIPGQGPTEAFF.

The CDR3 sequence: CASSLSRLYGYTF. The CDR3, as DNA: TGTGCCAGCAGTTTAAGCAGGCTCTATGGCTACACCTTC. The genes are TRBV28 and TRBJ1-2; no firm D call. CDR3 length: 13 amino acids. V lost 2 bases to trimming and J lost 4 bases, with 8 bases between them. CDR1 and CDR2 (germline): MDHEN, SYDVKM.

The rearrangement links TRBV19 to TRBJ2-2; possible D gene TRBD2, 6 bases. This CDR3 is built from 15 residues. From germline, CDR1 is LNHDA and CDR2 SQIVND (reference sequence). Trimming pared 6 bases from V and 4 bases from J, leaving 15 bases between. CDR3 sequence reads: CASSLAGFGTGELFF. CDR3 nucleotides: TGTGCCAGTAGCCTTGCGGGGTTCGGCACCGGGGAGCTGTTTTTT.

The chain couples TRBV5-6 to TRBJ2-1; tentative D call: TRBD2 (6 bases). Germline V gene lookup returns CDR1 SGHDT and CDR2 YYEEEE. V lost 4 bases and J 6 bases, leaving 11 bases between the germline ends. The CDR3 contains 13 residues. CDR3 sequence reads: CASSNTGGNEQFF. The CDR3 bases are TGTGCCAGCAGCAATACCGGGGGCAATGAGCAGTTCTTC.

The chain recombines TRBV6-5 with TRBJ2-1; a weak D match, TRBD1 (6 bases). V was clipped by 5 bases and J by 0 bases, with 8 bases between them. This CDR3 contains 14 residues. Germline V CDR1 and CDR2: MNHEY, SVGAGI. The CDR3 reads CASSRTDSYNEQFF. The CDR3, as DNA: TGTGCCAGCAGTAGGACAGACTCCTACAATGAGCAGTTCTTC.

The chain carries TRBV9 and TRBJ1-1, with 12 bases aligning to TRBD1. V dropped 2 bases and J dropped 6; count of bases not matched to a gene: 17. Germline CDR1 reads SGDLS; CDR2 reads YYNGEE. This CDR3 has 19 residues. The DNA for the CDR3 is TGTGCCAGCAGCGTCAGTATACGGGGACAGGGGGCGCCGTATGCTGAAGCTTTCTTT. Protein: CASSVSIRGQGAPYAEAFF.

The V call is TRBV28, the J call TRBJ1-2; no firm D call. V lost 9 bases and J lost 6, with 20 bases in between. Germline V gene sequence: CDR1 MDHEN, CDR2 SYDVKM. The CDR3 has 14 amino acids. As DNA, the CDR3 is TGTGCCAGTTTAGTGGCAGGCCTCCTTGATGGCTACACCTTC. Amino acids: CASLVAGLLDGYTF.

In the case of this clone: Additional DNA sequences in this sample encode the identical CDR3. DNA of the CDR3: TGTGCCAGCAGTCTGACAGGGGGCTATGGCTACACCTTC. Its protein is CASSLTGGYGYTF. V gene TRBV7-2 combines with J gene TRBJ1-2; TRBD1 matches at 9 bases. V dropped 6 bases and J dropped 4; count of bases not matched to a gene: 3. CDR3 size: 13 residues. CDR1 and CDR2 (germline): SGHTA, FQGNSA. Variable domain in full (rest from reference TRBV7-2 and TRBJ1-2): GAGVSQSPSNKVTEKGKDVELRCDPISGHTALYWYRQSLGQGLEFLIYFQGNSAPDKSGLPSDRFSAERTGGSVSTLTIQRTQQEDSAVYLCASSLTGGYGYTFGSGTRLTVV.

The rearrangement joins TRBV14 to TRBJ2-3; D is uncertain. The length of the CDR3 is 15 residues. Per the germline V gene, CDR1 is SGHDN and CDR2 is FVKESK. With 3 bases removed from V and 0 bases from J, the gap between germline ends came to 10 bases. The CDR3 here is CASSQSKPSTDTQYF. The DNA of the CDR3 is TGTGCCAGCAGCCAGTCTAAGCCTAGCACAGATACGCAGTATTTT.

The chain has TRBV19 and TRBJ1-2; weak D call: TRBD1 (6 bases). The CDR3 has 13 residues. The germline gives CDR1 LNHDA, CDR2 SQIVND (reference sequence). The germline V and J ends were trimmed by 2 bases and 6 bases, with 10 bases remaining between them. In DNA form, the CDR3 reads TGTGCCAGTAGTATATGGGCAGGGGATGGCTACACCTTC. Its translation is CASSIWAGDGYTF.

In this sample, this clone turned up a few times. V usage is TRBV11-3 and J usage is TRBJ1-1, with 7 bases matching TRBD1. CDR3 size: 14 residues. CDR1 is SGHNT, CDR2 YENEEA, per germline. The ends lost 5 bases at V and 4 bases at J; junction bases unmatched: 7. The CDR3 spells CASSIKTGSTEAFF. CDR3 nucleotide sequence: TGTGCCAGCAGCATAAAGACAGGGTCCACTGAAGCTTTCTTT.

Written as DNA, the CDR3 is TGTGCCAGCAGCTTAGCCTTGGCGGGGTACACTGAAGCTTTCTTT. It translates to CASSLALAGYTEAFF. The chain recombines TRBV7-9 with TRBJ1-1; D is unresolved. The CDR3 consists of 15 residues. The germline gives CDR1 SEHNR, CDR2 FQNEAQ (reference sequence). With 0 bases removed from V and 3 bases from J, the gap between germline ends came to 11 bases.